This T cell receptor (beta chain) was recovered during a study of blood T cell repertoires in COVID-19. Looking at the study overall: COVID-19 samples collected from the United States, Italy and Spain covered acute and convalescent phases. Nucleic acid was either cDNA or gDNA, and it came from T cells, B-cell-depleted T cells, or PBMCs.

Germline V gene sequence: CDR1 SGDLS, CDR2 YYNGEE. The V and J ends lost 1 base and 8 bases respectively, with 6 bases between them. This CDR3 contains 12 residues. In the original workflow: Reference gene primer amplification yielded estimated nucleated cell counts. The repertoire was sequenced with immunoSEQ multiplex PCR; TCRdb's copy has only in-frame clones and lacks some. The V and J calls and clone size come from that table; D and trimming were worked out from the DNA. The data contain over 150,000 clones, about 80% of them seen just once; the ten biggest clones take up around 2.1%. The sequenced sample consisted of peripheral blood. This chain links TRBV9 with TRBJ2-2, with D possibly matching TRBD2 (5 bases). The sequence was obtained from a woman aged 80 or older with acute or convalescent COVID-19. The CDR3 sequence is CASSVLAGELFF. The CDR3 DNA reads TGTGCCAGCAGCGTACTAGCAGGGGAGCTGTTTTTT.